This T cell receptor (beta chain) is from a study of T cells in Graves' hyperthyroidism and ophthalmopathy. Overall study: Once the initial diagnosis was made, peripheral blood was obtained before any treatment.

The CDR3 regions of TCR beta were amplified from RNA transcripts. The HTBI primer set drove a first-round RT-PCR of the TCR CDR3. TCRdb re-derived calls from the multiplex PCR reads in MiXCR, one entry per CDR3 protein. The profile shows 330,000 or so distinct CDR3 sequences, 18% of them singletons. Every diagnosis used clinical symptoms, serum thyroxine and TRAb, thyroid ultrasound and orbital computed tomography. Study observations and caveats: Among clonotypes expanded in thyroid above 0.001, most were also found in blood.

Germline values: CDR1 MNHEY, CDR2 SVGAGI. V lost 2 bases and J 6 bases, leaving 7 bases between the germline ends. CDR3 length: 13 amino acids. This clonotype was counted ten times or more. Its antigen is undetermined. The source material was blood. This receptor was taken from a woman in her 40s with Graves' ophthalmopathy. The J gene is TRBJ2-2, the V gene TRBV6-5; D not certain. The CDR3 sequence: CASSYAAAGELFF. CDR3 nucleotide sequence: TGTGCCAGCAGTTACGCTGCAGCCGGGGAGCTGTTTTTT.